This entry lists 21 T cell receptor beta chains sequenced from one sample in a study of shared clonotypes between healthy human individuals. Profiling relied on immunoSEQ multiplex PCR, and the TCRdb table lists in-frame clones only, not all of them. The table lists 950,000 to 1,300,000 clones, about 76% of them singletons, with roughly 1.4% in the top ten. Input material: memory CD4+ T cells sorted from blood. Subset described: CD45RA-negative fraction. All receptors come from a man between 18 and 35 years old in good health.

This rearrangement joins TRBV14 to TRBJ2-3, with 9 nucleotides matching TRBD1. The CDR3 runs 18 residues. Unmatched junction bases numbered 16, after V lost 4 bases and J lost 5 bases. Germline V gene lookup returns CDR1 SGHDN and CDR2 FVKESK. This CDR3 is CASSRRTGALRRGDTQYF. In DNA, the CDR3 is TGTGCCAGCAGCCGGAGGACAGGGGCGCTGAGGCGAGGAGATACGCAGTATTTT.

This clone has just a few counts. The CDR3 DNA sequence: TGCGCCAGCAGGAGTGACCGGGGGAACTATGGCTACACCTTC. It codes for CASRSDRGNYGYTF. The rearrangement links TRBV10-2 to TRBJ1-2; D may be TRBD1 (5 bases). The germline gives CDR1 WSHSY, CDR2 SAAADI. V lost 6 bases, J lost 2 bases, and 13 bases lay in between. CDR3 size: 14 residues.

The J gene is TRBJ2-1, the V gene TRBV10-3; tentatively, D is TRBD1 (6 bases). V was pared by 7 bases and J by 6 bases, with 7 bases between. The CDR3 runs to 11 residues. Germline V gives CDR1 ENHRY, CDR2 SYGVKD. CDR3 in amino acids: CAIKGVNEQFF. CDR3 sequence (DNA): TGTGCCATCAAGGGGGTCAATGAGCAGTTCTTC.

This clone showed up just a few times. The chain has TRBV2 and TRBJ1-2; D is uncertain. CDR1 and CDR2 from the germline V gene are SNHLY and FYNNEI. CDR3 length: 14 amino acids. V lost 2 bases to trimming and J lost 4 bases, with 11 bases between them. The CDR3 nucleotides are TGTGCCAGCAGTGAATGGTCAGCGAGCTATGGCTACACCTTC. Its protein product is CASSEWSASYGYTF. Complete variable domain (other parts from reference TRBV2 and TRBJ1-2): EPEVTQTPSHQVTQMGQEVILRCVPISNHLYFYWYRQILGQKVEFLVSFYNNEISEKSEIFDDQFSVERPDGSNFTLKIRSTKLEDSAMYFCASSEWSASYGYTFGSGTRLTVV.

This sequence joins TRBV5-4 and TRBJ2-3; D perhaps matches TRBD1 (5 bases). The CDR3 consists of 16 residues. Trimming pared 0 bases from V and 3 bases from J, leaving 14 bases between. CDR1 is SGHNT and CDR2 is YYREEE in the germline V gene (reference sequence). CDR3 nucleotides: TGTGCCAGCAGCTTGGCCGGCAGGACAAAGACAGATACGCAGTATTTT. Amino acid sequence: CASSLAGRTKTDTQYF.

This sequence joins TRBV7-2 and TRBJ1-6, with 8 nucleotides matching TRBD1. V dropped 3 bases and J dropped 8; count of bases not matched to a gene: 6. Germline V gene data show CDR1 as SGHTA and CDR2 as FQGNSA. CDR3 size: 15 residues. CDR3 nucleotide sequence: TGTGCCAGCAGCTTTGGAGACAGGGGTTATTCACCCCTCCACTTT. This codes for CASSFGDRGYSPLHF.

Turning to this clone: This same CDR3 is encoded by further DNA sequences in the sample. This chain uses TRBV19 with TRBJ1-5, with TRBD1 matching over 7 bases. J lost 2 bases, V lost 6 bases, and 4 bases had no gene match. Germline V gene sequence: CDR1 LNHDA, CDR2 SQIVND (reference sequence). The CDR3 length is 14 residues. The DNA of the CDR3 is TGTGCCAGTAGAATTGGGACAGGCAATCAGCCCCAGCATTTT. Encoded protein: CASRIGTGNQPQHF.

Notes on this clone: The same CDR3 can be traced to other DNA sequences in this sample. V gene TRBV5-4 combines with J gene TRBJ2-3; D possibly corresponds to TRBD2 (5 bases). Germline V lookup: CDR1 SGHNT, CDR2 YYREEE (reference sequence). Between the trimmed V and J ends, which lost 4 bases and 4 bases, there was a span of 7 bases. The CDR3 sequence is 12 residues long. CDR3 DNA: TGTGCCAGCAGCCCGAGGGCAGATACGCAGTATTTT. It yields the protein CASSPRADTQYF. Based on the CDR3 plus reference TRBV5-4 and TRBJ2-3, the full variable domain is ETGVTQSPTHLIKTRGQQVTLRCSSQSGHNTVSWYQQALGQGPQFIFQYYREEENGRGNFPPRFSGLQFPNYSSELNVNALELDDSALYLCASSPRADTQYFGPGTRLTVL.

The chain is built from TRBV7-4 and TRBJ2-5; 10 nucleotides match TRBD2. Germline V gene lookup returns CDR1 SGHVT and CDR2 SQSDAQ. The CDR3 length is 16 residues. The V segment lost 5 bases and the J segment 1 base; nucleotides outside the gene matches: 7. This chain's CDR3 is CASSPRLAGRQETQYF. In nucleotides, the CDR3 is TGTGCCAGCAGCCCTAGACTAGCGGGTCGCCAAGAGACCCAGTACTTC.

The chain is built from TRBV6-6 and TRBJ1-3, with D maybe TRBD1 (5 bases). Germline CDR1 MNHNY, CDR2 SVGAGI (reference sequence). CDR3 length equals 14 residues. V lost 5 bases and J 3 bases, leaving 11 bases between the germline ends. Here the CDR3 DNA reads TGTGCCAGCAGTGGGGGGGTCGGTGGAAACACCATATATTTT. It yields the protein CASSGGVGGNTIYF.

This clone was detected many times. Other nucleotide sequences in the sample specify the same CDR3. The rearrangement uses TRBV11-3 and TRBJ1-6, with unresolved D. The ends were cut back, 1 base at V and 0 bases at J, with 16 bases in the middle. The CDR3 is 19 amino acids. The V gene's germline CDR1 is SGHNT and CDR2 YENEEA. The CDR3 here is CASSLGPGGGASYNSPLHF. CDR3 DNA: TGTGCCAGCAGCTTAGGCCCGGGAGGCGGTGCCTCCTATAATTCACCCCTCCACTTT.

The V gene is TRBV4-3, the J gene TRBJ1-2; possibly TRBD1 for D (5 bases). The length of the CDR3 is 16 residues. With 3 bases removed from V and 0 bases from J, the gap between germline ends came to 14 bases. Germline assignment: CDR1 LGHNA and CDR2 YSLEER. The CDR3 loop reads CASSQGIPGTNYGYTF. The CDR3 DNA reads TGCGCCAGCAGCCAGGGTATTCCAGGGACTAACTATGGCTACACCTTC.

Worth noting for this clone: The same CDR3 is also encoded by other DNA sequences in this sample. J is TRBJ2-7 and V is TRBV10-2; 10 positions agree with TRBD2. The junction had 2 bases not matched to a gene; V was cut back by 7 bases and J by 2 bases. The CDR3 runs to 13 residues. Germline V gene sequence: CDR1 WSHSY, CDR2 SAAADI. This chain's CDR3 is CASKLAGTYEQYF. The CDR3 DNA sequence: TGCGCCAGCAAACTAGCGGGGACCTACGAGCAGTACTTC.

The chain has TRBV18 and TRBJ1-1, with D possibly matching TRBD1 (6 bases). V lost 1 base and J 6 bases, leaving 12 bases between the germline ends. Germline V gives CDR1 KGHSH, CDR2 LQKENI. The CDR3 contains 14 residues. The CDR3: CASSPQGEGAEAFF. The CDR3 region has the DNA TGTGCCAGCTCACCACAGGGGGAGGGAGCTGAAGCTTTCTTT.

This chain links TRBV28 with TRBJ2-5, with D maybe TRBD1 (6 bases). The tail of the sequence fits TRBJ2-7 better, so the J call may be wrong. The CDR3 contains 13 residues. Looked up from germline, CDR1 is MDHEN and CDR2 is SYDVKM. The CDR3 loop reads CASLQGQSYEQYF. The CDR3 region has the DNA TGTGCCAGTCTACAGGGCCAGTCCTACGAGCAGTACTTC.

The chain recombines TRBV18 with TRBJ2-7; D is perhaps TRBD1 or TRBD2 (6 bases each). The CDR3 has 14 residues. V was pared by 3 bases and J by 2 bases, with 11 bases between. Germline V gene lookup returns CDR1 KGHSH and CDR2 LQKENI. CDR3 sequence (DNA): TGTGCCAGCTCACCTGACAGGAGGGCCTACGAGCAGTACTTC. Protein product: CASSPDRRAYEQYF. The variable domain in full, completed from reference TRBV18 and TRBJ2-7, reads NAGVMQNPRHLVRRRGQEARLRCSPMKGHSHVYWYRQLPEEGLKFMVYLQKENIIDESGMPKERFSAEFPKEGPSILRIQQVVRGDSAAYFCASSPDRRAYEQYFGPGTRLTVT.

The chain uses TRBV6-6 and TRBJ1-2; D is unresolved. The CDR3 has 14 residues. Germline V gives CDR1 MNHNY, CDR2 SVGAGI (reference sequence). V lost 0 bases to trimming and J lost 0 bases, with 5 bases between them. CDR3 nucleotide sequence: TGTGCCAGCAGTTACTCTACAGCTAACTATGGCTACACCTTC. Amino acid sequence: CASSYSTANYGYTF.

The chain couples TRBV6-1 to TRBJ1-1, with no clear D. CDR1 is MNHNS and CDR2 is SASEGT in the germline V gene. The CDR3 is 15 amino acids. The germline V and J ends were trimmed by 6 bases and 1 base, with 15 bases remaining between them. The DNA of the CDR3 is TGTGCCAGCAGGGACCCCGGTGCTGGGAACACTGAAGCTTTCTTT. Amino acid sequence: CASRDPGAGNTEAFF.

J is TRBJ1-2 and V is TRBV5-4, with 7 bases aligning to TRBD1. The CDR3 totals 15 residues. From germline, CDR1 is SGHNT and CDR2 YYREEE (reference sequence). With V trimmed by 4 bases and J by 4 bases, 10 bases remained unmatched. CDR3 sequence reads: CASSVRDREFYGYTF. CDR3 bases: TGTGCCAGCAGCGTGCGGGACAGAGAATTCTATGGCTACACCTTC.

As concerns this clone: Other DNA sequences within the sample encode an identical CDR3. This chain uses TRBV5-8 with TRBJ1-3; no clear D. Germline values: CDR1 SGHTS, CDR2 YDEGEE. Deletions cut 2 bases from V and 0 bases from J, with 6 bases between. CDR3 length: 14 amino acids. CDR3 sequence (DNA): TGTGCCAGCAGCTTTCGTGACTCTGGAAACACCATATATTTT. It codes for CASSFRDSGNTIYF.

The chain uses TRBV7-9 and TRBJ1-1, with D perhaps matching TRBD1 (6 bases). CDR3 length equals 13 residues. Germline V gene lookup returns CDR1 SEHNR and CDR2 FQNEAQ (reference sequence). Trimming left V 4 bases short and J 11 bases short, with 17 bases between. The CDR3 here is CASSSTDTGRAFF. CDR3 in DNA: TGTGCCAGCAGCTCGACCGATACAGGGCGGGCTTTCTTT. The whole variable domain, remainder taken from reference TRBV7-9 and TRBJ1-1, is DTGVSQNPRHKITKRGQNVTFRCDPISEHNRLYWYRQTLGQGPEFLTYFQNEAQLEKSRLLSDRFSAERPKGSFSTLEIQRTEQGDSAMYLCASSSTDTGRAFFGQGTRLTVV.